This entry lists 27 T cell receptor beta chains sequenced from one sample in a study of shared clonotypes between healthy human individuals. CD45RO-negative cells were positively selected for CCR7, leaving out terminally differentiated effector memory CD45RA+ cells. The repertoire was sequenced with immunoSEQ multiplex PCR; TCRdb's copy has only in-frame clones and lacks some. The sample consists of around 2,000,000 clones, just under 95% of them appearing once. Sequenced sample: naive CD8+ T cells sorted from blood. These receptors were collected from a man aged 18 to 29 in good health.

This chain uses TRBV2 with TRBJ1-5; D ambiguous. Per the germline V gene, CDR1 is SNHLY and CDR2 is FYNNEI. Trimming removed 9 bases at V and 0 bases at J, with 12 bases between. The CDR3 spans 14 residues. The CDR3 region has the DNA TGTGCCAGTGAGACGATGCATAGCAATCAGCCCCAGCATTTT. Protein sequence: CASETMHSNQPQHF.

The V call is TRBV2, the J call TRBJ1-1; no definite D call. The CDR3 covers 12 residues. Germline-derived CDR1 and CDR2 are SNHLY and FYNNEI. The V and J ends lost 11 bases and 2 bases respectively, with 12 bases between them. The CDR3 DNA follows: TGTGCCCGCAAACGAGGAAACACTGAAGCTTTCTTT. Encoded protein: CARKRGNTEAFF. The variable domain in full, with the rest retrieved from reference TRBV2 and TRBJ1-1, is EPEVTQTPSHQVTQMGQEVILRCVPISNHLYFYWYRQILGQKVEFLVSFYNNEISEKSEIFDDQFSVERPDGSNFTLKIRSTKLEDSAMYFCARKRGNTEAFFGQGTRLTVV.

Regarding this clone: Other nucleotide sequences in the sample specify the same CDR3. V and J are TRBV7-9 and TRBJ2-7; D is unclear. This CDR3 region has 13 residues. Trimming removed 6 bases from V and 0 bases from J, with 9 bases in between. Germline V lookup: CDR1 SEHNR, CDR2 FQNEAQ (reference sequence). CDR3 sequence reads: CASSPALSYEQYF. In nucleotides, the CDR3 is TGTGCCAGCAGTCCCGCGCTCTCCTACGAGCAGTACTTC.

This clone was observed a handful of times. The chain links TRBV5-1 to TRBJ1-1, with D hard to call. CDR1 SGHRS and CDR2 YFSETQ come from the germline V gene. V was cut by 5 bases and J by 1 base, with 6 bases left in between. The CDR3 loop spans 12 amino acids. Here the CDR3 reads CASRGENTEAFF. In DNA, the CDR3 is TGCGCCAGCAGGGGAGAGAACACTGAAGCTTTCTTT.

This clone was detected only once. The chain employs TRBV9 and TRBJ2-7, with D maybe TRBD1 (6 bases). This CDR3 region has 15 residues. The V end lost 0 bases, the J end lost 2 bases, and 12 bases lay between the germline ends. Germline assignment: CDR1 SGDLS and CDR2 YYNGEE. The CDR3 loop reads CASSVVPDSPYEQYF. The DNA for the CDR3 is TGTGCCAGCAGCGTAGTTCCGGACAGCCCCTACGAGCAGTACTTC.

The rearrangement links TRBV19 to TRBJ1-5; possible D gene TRBD1, 6 bases. This CDR3 is 14 amino acids long. Germline V gene sequence: CDR1 LNHDA, CDR2 SQIVND (reference sequence). Trimming cost V 10 bases and J 5 bases, with 18 bases left between them. In DNA, the CDR3 is TGTGCCACGACCCCCCGGGACACCTATCAGCCCCAGCATTTT. Translation gives CATTPRDTYQPQHF.

V gene TRBV7-9 combines with J gene TRBJ2-2; possible D gene TRBD1, 5 bases. The CDR3 contains 13 residues. V lost 5 bases and J lost 2, with 6 bases in between. Germline CDR1 and CDR2: SEHNR and FQNEAQ (reference sequence). The chain's CDR3 is CASSGANTGELFF. CDR3 DNA: TGTGCCAGCAGCGGGGCAAACACCGGGGAGCTGTTTTTT.

This chain uses TRBV2 with TRBJ2-3; TRBD1 might be the D (6 bases). The V gene lost 6 bases and the J gene lost 3 bases, with 10 bases spanning the gap. The germline V gene encodes CDR1 SNHLY and CDR2 FYNNEI. The CDR3 spans 13 residues. CDR3 nucleotide sequence: TGTGCCAGCAGGCCCAGGGGTACAGATACGCAGTATTTT. Translation: CASRPRGTDTQYF.

The V and J genes are TRBV13 and TRBJ2-1; D might be TRBD2 (6 bases). CDR1 PRHDT and CDR2 FYEKMQ come from the germline V gene (reference sequence). The CDR3 consists of 19 residues. Trimming removed 5 bases from V and 0 bases from J, with 23 bases in between. CDR3 coding DNA: TGTGCCAGCAGCCTGACTAGTGGAGGGATCGGGAGCTCCTACAATGAGCAGTTCTTC. Its translation is CASSLTSGGIGSSYNEQFF.

The chain has TRBV4-3 and TRBJ2-5; 8 nucleotides line up with TRBD2. Germline V gene data show CDR1 as LGHNA and CDR2 as YSLEER. Germline trimming cut 0 bases from V and 3 bases from J; bases unmatched to any gene: 6. CDR3 length: 16 residues. CDR3 sequence: CASSQDLALAEETQYF. In DNA form, the CDR3 reads TGCGCCAGCAGCCAAGATTTGGCACTAGCGGAAGAGACCCAGTACTTC.

With respect to this clone: Other DNA variants within this sample encode the same CDR3. This chain links TRBV28 with TRBJ2-5; 8 bases are a match to TRBD2. This CDR3 has 13 residues. The germline V gene encodes CDR1 MDHEN and CDR2 SYDVKM. Losses at the gene ends were 3 bases for V and 4 bases for J; bases not matched to a gene: 1. CDR3 region: CASSFRGGETQYF. The CDR3, as DNA: TGTGCCAGCAGTTTCCGGGGGGGAGAGACCCAGTACTTC. Using reference TRBV28 and TRBJ2-5 for the parts outside the CDR3, the full variable domain is DVKVTQSSRYLVKRTGEKVFLECVQDMDHENMFWYRQDPGLGLRLIYFSYDVKMKEKGDIPEGYSVSREKKERFSLILESASTNQTSMYLCASSFRGGETQYFGPGTRLLVL.

As concerns this clone: One end of the junction is discordant with germline, which a read error may explain. The chain is built from TRBV4-1 and TRBJ1-1; 8 nucleotides agree with TRBD1. The CDR3 totals 13 residues. The germline CDR1 and CDR2 sequences are MGHRA and YSYEKL. The CDR3 spells CASSPRADREQVF. As DNA, the CDR3 is TGCGCCAGCAGCCCAAGAGCGGACAGGGAGCAGGTCTTT.

J is TRBJ2-6 and V is TRBV5-4; TRBD2 is a possible D gene (6 bases). Between the trimmed V and J ends, which lost 5 bases and 1 base, there was a span of 7 bases. Per germline, CDR1 SGHNT and CDR2 YYREEE (reference sequence). The CDR3 covers 14 residues. The CDR3 sequence: CASSAGSGANVLTF. The CDR3 DNA is TGTGCCAGCAGTGCGGGGTCTGGGGCCAACGTCCTGACTTTC. Combining the CDR3 with reference TRBV5-4 and TRBJ2-6 gives the whole variable domain ETGVTQSPTHLIKTRGQQVTLRCSSQSGHNTVSWYQQALGQGPQFIFQYYREEENGRGNFPPRFSGLQFPNYSSELNVNALELDDSALYLCASSAGSGANVLTFGAGSRLTVL.

This clone has only one observation. The chain employs TRBV29-1 and TRBJ2-3; 13 bases agree with TRBD2. The ends lost 1 base at V and 3 bases at J; junction bases unmatched: 1. In germline, CDR1 is SQVTM, CDR2 ANQGSEA. CDR3 length equals 15 residues. CDR3 residues: CSVEGGLAGTDTQYF. The DNA of the CDR3 is TGCAGCGTTGAAGGGGGACTAGCGGGGACAGATACGCAGTATTTT.

The chain employs TRBV11-2 and TRBJ1-2, with TRBD1 matching 8 bases. Trimming removed 5 bases from V and 4 bases from J; junction bases left unmatched: 9. Per the germline V gene, CDR1 is SGHAT and CDR2 is FQNNGV. CDR3 length: 15 residues. This CDR3 reads CASSPVTGELYGYTF. The CDR3 nucleotides read TGTGCCAGCAGCCCAGTGACAGGGGAACTCTATGGCTACACCTTC.

This chain uses TRBV19 with TRBJ2-7, with 9 bases matching TRBD1. Trimming removed 7 bases from V and 0 bases from J; junction bases left unmatched: 7. Germline V gene data show CDR1 as LNHDA and CDR2 as SQIVND (reference sequence). CDR3 size: 15 residues. CDR3 region: CASNSGTGSSYEQYF. CDR3 nucleotide sequence: TGTGCCAGTAACTCCGGGACAGGGAGCTCCTACGAGCAGTACTTC.

V is TRBV9 and J is TRBJ1-1; possible D gene TRBD1, 5 bases. CDR1 and CDR2 (germline): SGDLS, YYNGEE. Trimming stripped 3 bases from V and 3 bases from J, with 12 bases between. This CDR3 spans 14 amino acids. The CDR3 nucleotides are TGTGCCAGCAGCGGGGAGGGGCTATACACTGAAGCTTTCTTT. Its protein is CASSGEGLYTEAFF.

This chain links TRBV5-1 with TRBJ1-2; weak D call: TRBD1 (6 bases). V lost 7 bases and J 5 bases, leaving 18 bases between the germline ends. The CDR3 has 14 amino acids. Germline CDR1 SGHRS, CDR2 YFSETQ. The CDR3 DNA reads as TGCGCCAGCTCCCTGGGGGGGCTTGGTTATGGCTACACCTTC. Protein product: CASSLGGLGYGYTF.

The chain uses TRBV7-6 and TRBJ2-7; D may correspond to TRBD1 or TRBD2 (5 bases each). Germline lookup yields CDR1 SGHVS and CDR2 FNYEAQ. Deletions cut 7 bases from V and 6 bases from J, with 19 bases between. CDR3 size: 14 residues. The CDR3 reads CASTNVGESGEQYF. The CDR3 region has the DNA TGTGCCAGCACCAACGTGGGGGAGTCGGGCGAGCAGTACTTC.

The rearrangement uses TRBV30 and TRBJ1-2; 10 bases align to TRBD1. Germline V CDR1 and CDR2: GTSNPN, SVGIG (reference sequence). The V segment lost 3 bases and the J segment 7 bases; nucleotides outside the gene matches: 2. The CDR3 covers 12 residues. This chain's CDR3 is CAWSGQGGGYTF. DNA of the CDR3: TGTGCCTGGAGCGGACAGGGGGGTGGCTACACCTTC.

J is TRBJ2-3 and V is TRBV4-1; 8 bases match TRBD1. This CDR3 has 15 amino acids. The V gene's germline CDR1 is MGHRA and CDR2 YSYEKL. After removal of 3 bases from V and 4 bases from J, the junction contained 6 bases not matched to a gene. The CDR3 DNA follows: TGCGCCAGCAGCCATCGGACAGGGTTTGCAGATACGCAGTATTTT. Translated: CASSHRTGFADTQYF.

The chain carries TRBV5-6 and TRBJ2-7; D is unclear. Germline V gene data show CDR1 as SGHDT and CDR2 as YYEEEE. The CDR3 runs 12 residues. The V and J ends lost 0 bases and 6 bases respectively, with 7 bases between them. CDR3 nucleotide sequence: TGTGCCAGCAGCTTGGGTTCTGCCGAGCAGTACTTC. It encodes CASSLGSAEQYF.

The rearrangement uses TRBV10-1 and TRBJ1-4; maybe TRBD1 (5 bases). This CDR3 contains 12 residues. CDR1 and CDR2 from the germline V gene are WNHNN and SYGVQD (reference sequence). The V end lost 5 bases, the J end lost 12 bases, and 13 bases lay between the germline ends. The chain's CDR3 is CASSTGTSQLFF. The CDR3, as DNA: TGCGCCAGCAGTACCGGGACCTCTCAACTGTTTTTT.

This sequence joins TRBV7-9 and TRBJ2-1; TRBD2 aligns across 9 bases. Trimming cost V 5 bases and J 6 bases; bases outside gene matches: 8. Germline lookup yields CDR1 SEHNR and CDR2 FQNEAQ (reference sequence). The CDR3 contains 15 residues. The CDR3 sequence is CASSPVAGASNEQFF. CDR3 nucleotide sequence: TGTGCCAGCAGCCCAGTAGCGGGAGCCAGCAATGAGCAGTTCTTC.

A single count supports this clone. V gene TRBV10-3 combines with J gene TRBJ1-4; a weak D match, TRBD1 (6 bases). Germline V gene data show CDR1 as ENHRY and CDR2 as SYGVKD. Trimming cost V 3 bases and J 6 bases, with 14 bases left between them. The CDR3 is 15 amino acids. The CDR3 DNA reads as TGTGCCATCAGTGAATATGGGGGCCCTGATGAAAAACTGTTTTTT. Its translation: CAISEYGGPDEKLFF.

This rearrangement joins TRBV5-5 to TRBJ2-3, with D tentatively TRBD2 (5 bases). Germline assignment: CDR1 SGHKS and CDR2 YYEKEE (reference sequence). Trimming pared 5 bases from V and 0 bases from J, leaving 16 bases between. This CDR3 is built from 16 residues. The CDR3 DNA is TGTGCCAGCAGGGTGGAGGAATTTCTTAGCACAGATACGCAGTATTTT. Translation gives CASRVEEFLSTDTQYF.

The chain is built from TRBV4-1 and TRBJ2-7, with TRBD1 identical over 8 bases. The CDR3 is 14 residues long. Germline V gene lookup returns CDR1 MGHRA and CDR2 YSYEKL. After removal of 4 bases from V and 5 bases from J, the junction contained 7 bases not matched to a gene. The CDR3 bases are TGCGCCAGCAGCCCAAGACAGGGGAGCAACGAGCAGTACTTC. Protein sequence: CASSPRQGSNEQYF.